Below, 28 T cell receptor beta chains from the same sample are listed, as sequenced in a study of blood T cells in healthy people across ages. The second PCR ran roughly 6 to 12 cycles with a sample-barcoded 5' primer and J-beta primers. One entry per CDR3 protein, called by TCRdb with MiXCR from the 5' RACE reads. This sample has about 400,000 distinct CDR3 sequences, with more than 45% found just once. Source material: blood. These receptors were taken from a man aged 60-69 years in good health.

The rearrangement links TRBV7-6 to TRBJ2-3; no clear D. V lost 5 bases to trimming and J lost 2 bases, with 8 bases between them. This CDR3 region has 13 residues. Germline lookup yields CDR1 SGHVS and CDR2 FNYEAQ. The CDR3 spells CASSVNPTDTQYF. As DNA, the CDR3 is TGTGCCAGCAGCGTAAATCCCACAGATACGCAGTATTTT.

This clonotype was counted between two and nine times. The V gene is TRBV6-5, the J gene TRBJ2-4; either TRBD1 or TRBD2 may fit D (5 bases each). CDR1 and CDR2 (germline): MNHEY, SVGAGI. The CDR3 consists of 17 residues. The ends were cut back, 5 bases at V and 3 bases at J, with 20 bases in the middle. The CDR3 protein is CASSPSGRRAVKNIQYF. CDR3 coding DNA: TGTGCCAGCAGTCCCTCGGGACGCCGGGCGGTCAAAAACATTCAGTACTTC.

This chain joins TRBV6-5 and TRBJ2-1; possible D gene TRBD2, 7 bases. Per the germline V gene, CDR1 is MNHEY and CDR2 is SVGAGI. V lost 2 bases to trimming and J lost 9 bases, with 14 bases between them. CDR3 length: 14 amino acids. The chain's CDR3 is CASSYGRGLGEQFF. CDR3 in DNA: TGTGCCAGCAGTTACGGGCGGGGGCTCGGTGAGCAGTTCTTC.

This clonotype has ten or more counts. The V call is TRBV29-1, the J call TRBJ2-1, with D perhaps assigned TRBD1 or TRBD2 (5 bases each). This CDR3 is built from 14 residues. Trimming stripped 6 bases from V and 9 bases from J, with 21 bases between. Germline V CDR1 and CDR2: SQVTM, ANQGSEA. The CDR3 spells CSVRPGGVASEQFF. CDR3 DNA sequence: TGCAGCGTGCGGCCTGGGGGAGTTGCAAGTGAGCAGTTCTTC.

This sequence joins TRBV20-1 and TRBJ2-3; 11 nucleotides line up with TRBD2. V shed 1 base, J shed 1 base, and the junction held 4 bases outside the gene matches. This CDR3 is 16 amino acids long. Per the germline V gene, CDR1 is DFQATT and CDR2 is SNEGSKA (reference sequence). The CDR3 sequence: CSARGGLAARTDTQYF. The CDR3, as DNA: TGCAGTGCTAGAGGGGGACTAGCGGCCCGCACAGATACGCAGTATTTT.

This clonotype was seen a few times. J is TRBJ2-1 and V is TRBV7-2; D is perhaps TRBD1 or TRBD2 (5 bases each). This CDR3 has 14 residues. V was clipped by 1 base and J by 8 bases, with 12 bases between them. From germline, CDR1 is SGHTA and CDR2 FQGNSA. The CDR3 region has the DNA TGTGCCAGCAGCTTAGACGGGACCCTCGATGAGCAGTTCTTC. This translates into CASSLDGTLDEQFF.

V and J are TRBV5-1 and TRBJ2-5; 7 positions match TRBD2. The CDR3 has 14 amino acids. J was trimmed by 3 bases and V by 4 bases; bases with no gene match: 6. Germline loops: CDR1 SGHRS, CDR2 YFSETQ. The CDR3 here is CASSLGGREETQYF. CDR3 coding DNA: TGCGCCAGCAGCCTGGGAGGGAGAGAAGAGACCCAGTACTTC.

The chain is built from TRBV7-2 and TRBJ1-4, with D perhaps matching TRBD1 (5 bases). This CDR3 is 13 amino acids long. V was pared by 8 bases and J by 3 bases, with 10 bases between. The germline CDR1 and CDR2 sequences are SGHTA and FQGNSA. The CDR3 DNA follows: TGTGCCAGCGGGGCGGACCCTAATGAAAAACTGTTTTTT. It is translated as CASGADPNEKLFF.

This clonotype was detected only a few times. DNA for the CDR3: TGTGCCAGCAGTTTCTCCTCGCGGCCGTGGGAGACCCAGTACTTC. As protein: CASSFSSRPWETQYF. The gene calls are TRBV27 and TRBJ2-5; D uncertain. The V end was cut by 3 bases, the J end by 5 bases, with 16 bases between. Per germline, CDR1 MNHEY and CDR2 SMNVEV (reference sequence). The CDR3 has 15 amino acids.

This clonotype was detected only a few times. The V and J genes are TRBV20-1 and TRBJ2-1; 7 bases align to TRBD1. Germline trimming cut 3 bases from V and 4 bases from J; bases unmatched to any gene: 12. CDR1 and CDR2 (germline): DFQATT, SNEGSKA (reference sequence). The CDR3 is 16 amino acids. The CDR3 DNA reads TGCAGTGCTAGGGCCTTACAGGGGTCGGGGTACAATGAGCAGTTCTTC. It encodes CSARALQGSGYNEQFF.

V usage is TRBV21-1 and J usage is TRBJ1-1; TRBD1 is the table's D call, not checked against the DNA. TRBV21-1 is a pseudogene locus. There are 16 residues in the CDR3. The CDR3 reads CASSKEDKGRRAEAFF. Written as DNA, the CDR3 is TGTGCCAGCAGCAAAGAGGACAAGGGAAGGAGGGCTGAAGCTTTCTTT.

This clonotype was observed a handful of times. The V call is TRBV15, the J call TRBJ2-7, with 10 bases lining up with TRBD2. CDR1 and CDR2 (germline): LNHNV, YYDKDF (reference sequence). The CDR3 consists of 16 residues. J was trimmed by 0 bases and V by 4 bases; bases with no gene match: 6. The CDR3 bases are TGTGCCACCAGCACCCAGACTAGCGGGCTCTCCTACGAGCAGTACTTC. Translated: CATSTQTSGLSYEQYF.

The V call is TRBV11-2, the J call TRBJ2-7; 9 bases fit TRBD1. This CDR3 comprises 17 residues. Trimming took 4 bases from V and 1 from J; bases not matched to a gene: 11. Germline V gene data show CDR1 as SGHAT and CDR2 as FQNNGV. The CDR3 is CASSYSTWDRVSYEQYF. DNA of the CDR3: TGTGCCAGCAGCTACTCTACCTGGGACAGGGTTTCCTACGAGCAGTACTTC.

The rearrangement uses TRBV7-9 and TRBJ2-3, with D tentatively TRBD2 (5 bases). This CDR3 is built from 15 residues. The V and J ends lost 5 bases and 3 bases respectively, with 15 bases between them. Germline V gene sequence: CDR1 SEHNR, CDR2 FQNEAQ (reference sequence). Here the CDR3 DNA reads TGTGCCAGCAGCCGAGGGCAGGCCTCGACAGATACGCAGTATTTT. It encodes CASSRGQASTDTQYF. The variable domain in full, completed from reference TRBV7-9 and TRBJ2-3, reads DTGVSQNPRHKITKRGQNVTFRCDPISEHNRLYWYRQTLGQGPEFLTYFQNEAQLEKSRLLSDRFSAERPKGSFSTLEIQRTEQGDSAMYLCASSRGQASTDTQYFGPGTRLTVL.

The table lists this clonotype with a count of one. The chain carries TRBV5-6 and TRBJ2-3; TRBD1 matches 7 bases. The CDR3 is 14 residues long. V shed 6 bases and J 4 bases; nucleotides not matched to a gene: 8. CDR1 and CDR2 from the germline V gene are SGHDT and YYEEEE. CDR3 DNA sequence: TGTGCCAGCACCACCGTGACAGGGTCAGATACGCAGTATTTT. Protein: CASTTVTGSDTQYF.

This chain uses TRBV29-1 with TRBJ2-1; TRBD1 or TRBD2 may be the D gene (6 bases each). CDR1 SQVTM and CDR2 ANQGSEA come from the germline V gene. This CDR3 has 12 residues. Trimming shortened V by 3 bases and J by 15 bases, and 18 bases separated the two germline ends. CDR3 loop: CSVEKLRGHSFF. CDR3 sequence (DNA): TGCAGCGTTGAGAAATTGCGGGGACATTCGTTCTTC.

This clonotype came up a few times. The chain recombines TRBV2 with TRBJ2-3; D remains unclear. Per germline, CDR1 SNHLY and CDR2 FYNNEI. This CDR3 is built from 11 residues. V was shortened by 6 bases and J by 4 bases, with 5 bases between the two germline ends. The CDR3 sequence: CASRLADTQYF. In nucleotides, the CDR3 is TGTGCCAGCAGGCTAGCAGATACGCAGTATTTT.

V is TRBV7-3 and J is TRBJ1-1; 7 bases are shared with TRBD1. The germline CDR1 and CDR2 sequences are SGHTA and FQGTGA. V gave up 10 bases and J gave up 8 bases; unmatched junction bases: 19. The CDR3 length is 15 residues. The CDR3 DNA sequence: TGTGCCAATAGCTCAAAGGGCCAGGGGGTCCGGGAAGCTTTCTTT. Translation gives CANSSKGQGVREAFF.

The chain carries TRBV20-1 and TRBJ2-7; TRBD2 matches 9 bases. In germline, CDR1 is DFQATT, CDR2 SNEGSKA (reference sequence). The CDR3 spans 16 residues. V lost 6 bases, J lost 3 bases, and 15 bases stayed unmatched. The CDR3 region is CSATAASGARGYEQYF. CDR3 DNA: TGCAGTGCGACCGCGGCTAGCGGGGCTAGAGGCTACGAGCAGTACTTC.

V usage is TRBV10-3 and J usage is TRBJ1-2, with TRBD1 identical over 7 bases. The CDR3 is 14 residues long. Germline V gene lookup returns CDR1 ENHRY and CDR2 SYGVKD. V gave up 3 bases and J gave up 7 bases; unmatched junction bases: 8. CDR3 DNA: TGTGCCATCAGTGATATGGCAGGGGGTATTGGCTACACCTTC. Amino acids: CAISDMAGGIGYTF.

A single count supports this clonotype. The J gene is TRBJ1-2, the V gene TRBV20-1; 10 bases are a match to TRBD1. Germline V gene lookup returns CDR1 DFQATT and CDR2 SNEGSKA (reference sequence). This CDR3 is 16 amino acids long. The V and J ends lost 1 base and 4 bases, in that order; junction bases with no gene match: 9. The chain's CDR3 is CSARVPMTGGRYGYTF. CDR3 coding DNA: TGCAGTGCTAGAGTCCCCATGACAGGGGGCCGCTATGGCTACACCTTC.

The CDR3 here is CASSPRDRSNEQYF. The CDR3 region has the DNA TGCGCCAGCAGCCCCCGGGACCGTTCTAATGAGCAGTACTTC. The V and J genes are TRBV5-1 and TRBJ2-7; TRBD1 or TRBD2 may be the D gene (5 bases each). This CDR3 is 14 amino acids long. V lost 4 bases to trimming and J lost 7 bases, with 18 bases between them. The V gene's germline CDR1 is SGHRS and CDR2 YFSETQ.

The chain combines TRBV3-1 with TRBJ2-3; 9 bases align to TRBD1. CDR1 and CDR2 (germline): LGHDT, YNNKEL (reference sequence). This CDR3 comprises 15 residues. Trimming cost V 3 bases and J 10 bases; bases outside gene matches: 11. CDR3 in amino acids: CASSQSRLRTGAQYF. The DNA for the CDR3 is TGTGCCAGCAGCCAGAGTAGGTTAAGGACAGGGGCGCAGTATTTT.

The chain combines TRBV2 with TRBJ2-2, with TRBD2 matching 8 bases. V dropped 6 bases and J dropped 5; count of bases not matched to a gene: 8. The CDR3 loop spans 15 amino acids. Germline CDR1 SNHLY, CDR2 FYNNEI. DNA for the CDR3: TGTGCCAGCAGCCTGAGCGGGAGTGGAACCGGGGAGCTGTTTTTT. Protein sequence: CASSLSGSGTGELFF. Drawing the rest from reference TRBV2 and TRBJ2-2, the complete variable domain is EPEVTQTPSHQVTQMGQEVILRCVPISNHLYFYWYRQILGQKVEFLVSFYNNEISEKSEIFDDQFSVERPDGSNFTLKIRSTKLEDSAMYFCASSLSGSGTGELFFGEGSRLTVL.

This clonotype came up once. The chain couples TRBV28 to TRBJ2-1; 8 nucleotides agree with TRBD2. The CDR3 sequence is 15 residues long. CDR1 and CDR2 (germline): MDHEN, SYDVKM. J gave up 5 bases and V 6 bases, and 9 bases lay outside the gene matches. Here the CDR3 DNA reads TGTGCCAGCAGCCCGTCCGGGACTAGTCACAATGAGCAGTTCTTC. Its protein is CASSPSGTSHNEQFF.

CDR3 nucleotides: TGCAGTGCTAGTAAGGGGGCGCGGGCAAGTCAGCCCCAGCATTTT. Protein product: CSASKGARASQPQHF. This chain uses TRBV20-1 with TRBJ1-5; 7 bases agree with TRBD1. V lost 3 bases, J lost 6 bases, and 11 bases stayed unmatched. The CDR3 totals 15 residues. Germline assignment: CDR1 DFQATT and CDR2 SNEGSKA (reference sequence).

A few counts support this clonotype. The chain employs TRBV9 and TRBJ2-3, with a tentative D call TRBD2 (6 bases). The CDR3 sequence is 17 residues long. Trimming took off 0 bases at V and 2 bases at J, with 16 bases between the two ends. The germline gives CDR1 SGDLS, CDR2 YYNGEE. CDR3 nucleotide sequence: TGTGCCAGCAGCGTAGCCTTACGGGGGAAATCCACAGATACGCAGTATTTT. Its protein product is CASSVALRGKSTDTQYF.

The rearrangement links TRBV7-2 to TRBJ2-5; 12 nucleotides match TRBD2. The CDR3 runs 16 residues. J gave up 11 bases and V 3 bases, and 13 bases lay outside the gene matches. Germline CDR1 is SGHTA and CDR2 is FQGNSA. Here the CDR3 DNA reads TGTGCCAGCAGCTTGGCCGGGACTAGCGGGTACAATGAGCAGTACTTC. It translates to CASSLAGTSGYNEQYF.